A single sample gave rise to the 29 T cell receptor beta chains below, sequenced in a study of T-cell reconstitution after alpha-beta-depleted transplantation in children. It was with unique molecular identifiers that the TCRbeta library was prepared. TCRdb re-called the PCR reads through MiXCR, storing one row per CDR3 protein. Seen here are roughly 590,000 distinct CDR3 sequences, 16% observed once, and the top ten hold around 0.96%. This sample comprised PBMCs from the stem cell graft donor, obtained from the stem cell graft. The receptors shown here come from a human donor who donated a stem cell graft to a child with acute myeloid leukemia.

This clonotype was observed at least ten times. The chain joins TRBV12-3 or TRBV12-4 to TRBJ1-1, with D unclear. Trimming took off 6 bases at V and 3 bases at J, with 11 bases between the two ends. The CDR3 is 13 amino acids. Written as DNA, the CDR3 is TGTGCCAGCAGATCACAGCCTTACACTGAAGCTTTCTTT. Protein: CASRSQPYTEAFF.

This clonotype was counted between two and nine times. V usage is TRBV6-6 and J usage is TRBJ2-3; no definite D call. Germline V gene lookup returns CDR1 MNHNY and CDR2 SVGAGI (reference sequence). This CDR3 contains 12 residues. Trimming took 2 bases from V and 5 from J, leaving 5 bases between them. CDR3 sequence: CASSYSEDTQYF. DNA of the CDR3: TGTGCCAGCAGTTACAGCGAAGATACGCAGTATTTT.

The chain combines TRBV20-1 with TRBJ2-7; no clear D gene. The V end lost 5 bases, the J end lost 0 bases, and 11 bases lay between the germline ends. The CDR3 runs to 13 residues. From germline, CDR1 is DFQATT and CDR2 SNEGSKA (reference sequence). DNA for the CDR3: TGCAGTGCTGGGCCTACAGCCTCCTACGAGCAGTACGTC. As protein: CSAGPTASYEQYV.

The genes are TRBV3-1 and TRBJ2-3; TRBD1 is a possible D gene (7 bases). Looked up from germline, CDR1 is LGHDT and CDR2 is YNNKEL (reference sequence). Deletions cut 0 bases from V and 6 bases from J, with 16 bases between. The CDR3 sequence is 16 residues long. The CDR3 DNA is TGTGCCAGCAGCCAAGATCTTGGAGGGGGCAAGGATACGCAGTATTTT. Its protein product is CASSQDLGGGKDTQYF.

This clonotype was picked up a small number of times. The rearrangement joins TRBV5-6 to TRBJ2-5, with no clear D. CDR1 and CDR2 from the germline V gene are SGHDT and YYEEEE. Trimming left V 1 base short and J 5 bases short, with 15 bases between. This CDR3 spans 15 amino acids. The CDR3: CASSLLQARWETQYF. The DNA for the CDR3 is TGTGCCAGCAGCTTGCTGCAGGCCAGGTGGGAGACCCAGTACTTC.

V is TRBV5-1 and J is TRBJ2-2; D perhaps matches TRBD1 (6 bases). Germline V CDR1 and CDR2: SGHRS, YFSETQ. This CDR3 has 15 amino acids. V gave up 6 bases and J gave up 4 bases, with 16 bases separating them. CDR3 in DNA: TGCGCCAGCACTTGGGGGCTCTTCGTCACCGGGGAGCTGTTTTTT. Translation: CASTWGLFVTGELFF.

The chain has TRBV20-1 and TRBJ2-7, with D perhaps TRBD1 or TRBD2 (5 bases each). The CDR3 totals 11 residues. The germline V gene has CDR1 DFQATT and CDR2 SNEGSKA (reference sequence). The germline V and J ends were trimmed by 6 bases and 6 bases, with 12 bases remaining between them. CDR3 in amino acids: CSAGVGREQYV. CDR3 sequence (DNA): TGCAGTGCGGGGGTGGGGCGCGAGCAGTACGTC.

This clonotype occurred a few times. This chain links TRBV7-9 with TRBJ2-2, with a tentative D call TRBD1 (6 bases). CDR1 and CDR2 (germline): SEHNR, FQNEAQ (reference sequence). The germline V and J ends were trimmed by 5 bases and 7 bases, with 17 bases remaining between them. This CDR3 contains 15 residues. The CDR3 DNA is TGTGCCAGCAGCCCTCGGACAGTTTATGACGGGGAGCTGTTTTTT. Its translation is CASSPRTVYDGELFF. Full variable domain (missing parts from reference TRBV7-9 and TRBJ2-2): DTGVSQNPRHKITKRGQNVTFRCDPISEHNRLYWYRQTLGQGPEFLTYFQNEAQLEKSRLLSDRFSAERPKGSFSTLEIQRTEQGDSAMYLCASSPRTVYDGELFFGEGSRLTVL.

This clonotype showed up many times. The rearrangement joins TRBV20-1 to TRBJ1-6, with D unresolved. The CDR3 contains 16 residues. Trimming took off 8 bases at V and 0 bases at J, with 17 bases between the two ends. In germline, CDR1 is DFQATT, CDR2 SNEGSKA (reference sequence). The CDR3: CSTTREVSSYNSPLHF. The CDR3 DNA sequence: TGCAGTACGACCAGAGAGGTCAGCTCCTATAATTCACCCCTCCACTTT.

This clonotype has a count of ten or more. This chain connects TRBV29-1 to TRBJ1-2; TRBD1 agrees at 8 bases. J lost 3 bases, V lost 2 bases, and 2 bases had no gene match. The CDR3 consists of 13 residues. Germline CDR1 and CDR2: SQVTM and ANQGSEA. CDR3: CSVEPGQDYGYTF. As DNA, the CDR3 is TGCAGCGTTGAACCGGGACAGGACTATGGCTACACCTTC.

This clonotype was observed many times. The chain recombines TRBV7-2 with TRBJ1-4; 11 nucleotides match TRBD1. Losses at the gene ends were 5 bases for V and 8 bases for J; bases not matched to a gene: 7. Germline loops: CDR1 SGHTA, CDR2 FQGNSA. The CDR3 is 15 residues long. CDR3 DNA: TGTGCCAGCAGCAAGGACAGGGGGCGGGCGGAAAAACTGTTTTTT. Encoded protein: CASSKDRGRAEKLFF. Full variable domain (rest looked up from reference TRBV7-2 and TRBJ1-4): GAGVSQSPSNKVTEKGKDVELRCDPISGHTALYWYRQSLGQGLEFLIYFQGNSAPDKSGLPSDRFSAERTGGSVSTLTIQRTQQEDSAVYLCASSKDRGRAEKLFFGSGTQLSVL.

About this clonotype itself: A much larger clone lies a single base off, so this may be a read error. V gene TRBV20-1 combines with J gene TRBJ1-2; D perhaps matches TRBD1 (5 bases). The CDR3 is 12 amino acids. V dropped 8 bases and J dropped 8 bases, with 18 bases sitting between them. Germline CDR1 and CDR2: DFQATT and SNEGSKA (reference sequence). CDR3 loop: CSSQGADEGYTF. As DNA, the CDR3 is TGCAGTTCACAAGGGGCGGATGAGGGCTACACCTTC.

At least ten counts were recorded for this clonotype. The rearrangement joins TRBV29-1 to TRBJ1-2; D remains unclear. Germline V gene sequence: CDR1 SQVTM, CDR2 ANQGSEA. This CDR3 contains 11 residues. Trimming cost V 0 bases and J 13 bases, with 12 bases left between them. The DNA of the CDR3 is TGCAGCGTTGAAGATAACGGGGAAGGCACCTTC. It encodes CSVEDNGEGTF.

This clonotype was seen many times. The V and J genes are TRBV20-1 and TRBJ2-1; possibly TRBD1 for D (6 bases). The germline V gene has CDR1 DFQATT and CDR2 SNEGSKA (reference sequence). Deletions cut 6 bases from V and 1 base from J, with 19 bases between. The CDR3 extends over 16 amino acids. CDR3 sequence (DNA): TGCAGTGCGCCTAAGCAGGGGCCGAGGTCCTACAATGAGCAGTTCTTC. Translated, it gives CSAPKQGPRSYNEQFF.

This clonotype was counted only a few times. The chain carries TRBV12-3 or TRBV12-4 and TRBJ1-2, with D uncertain. V was pared by 5 bases and J by 5 bases, with 6 bases between. CDR3 length: 11 residues. The CDR3 DNA sequence: TGTGCCAGCAGTAAAGATTATGGCTACACCTTC. As protein: CASSKDYGYTF.

This clonotype was recorded many times. The V and J genes are TRBV7-2 and TRBJ2-5, with 12 bases matching TRBD2. The CDR3 runs to 15 residues. The trim removed 3 bases at V and 7 bases at J, leaving 6 bases unmatched. Germline loops: CDR1 SGHTA, CDR2 FQGNSA. The CDR3 spells CASSFRTSGVGTQYF. The CDR3 DNA reads as TGTGCCAGCAGCTTCCGGACTAGCGGGGTAGGGACCCAGTACTTC. The variable domain in full, completed from reference TRBV7-2 and TRBJ2-5, reads GAGVSQSPSNKVTEKGKDVELRCDPISGHTALYWYRQSLGQGLEFLIYFQGNSAPDKSGLPSDRFSAERTGGSVSTLTIQRTQQEDSAVYLCASSFRTSGVGTQYFGPGTRLLVL.

In its sample, this clonotype was seen many times. CDR3 nucleotides: TGTGCCAGCAGTTTACTTAACACAGATACGCAGTATTTT. Translated, it gives CASSLLNTDTQYF. This sequence joins TRBV7-2 and TRBJ2-3; no definite D call. The CDR3 has 13 amino acids. V was shortened by 6 bases and J by 2 bases, with 9 bases between the two germline ends. Germline CDR1 is SGHTA and CDR2 is FQGNSA.

The rearrangement joins TRBV20-1 to TRBJ2-3, with 10 bases lining up with TRBD2. The CDR3 has 17 residues. CDR1 and CDR2 (germline): DFQATT, SNEGSKA (reference sequence). V was clipped by 1 base and J by 0 bases; unmatched bases: 7. The CDR3 coding sequence is TGCAGTGCTAGAGCTAGCGGGGGTATGGCTAGCACAGATACGCAGTATTTT. This sequence encodes CSARASGGMASTDTQYF.

This clonotype was seen many times. The chain combines TRBV5-5 with TRBJ1-1; 10 bases fit TRBD1. V dropped 3 bases and J dropped 5; count of bases not matched to a gene: 1. The CDR3 extends over 13 amino acids. Germline V lookup: CDR1 SGHKS, CDR2 YYEKEE (reference sequence). CDR3 region: CASSWTGGTEAFF. The CDR3 DNA is TGTGCCAGCAGCTGGACAGGGGGTACTGAAGCTTTCTTT.

A few counts support this clonotype. V and J are TRBV7-8 and TRBJ2-2; a weak D match, TRBD2 (5 bases). The CDR3 has 14 residues. In germline, CDR1 is SGHVS, CDR2 FQNEAQ. The germline V and J ends were trimmed by 5 bases and 9 bases, with 16 bases remaining between them. The CDR3 nucleotides are TGTGCCAGCAGCGGAGGCGTGGAGCCGCGGGAGCTGTTTTTT. Protein product: CASSGGVEPRELFF.

This clonotype has at least ten counts. The chain recombines TRBV29-1 with TRBJ1-2; D is perhaps TRBD1 (6 bases). This CDR3 contains 12 residues. The germline CDR1 and CDR2 sequences are SQVTM and ANQGSEA. Trimming removed 8 bases at V and 0 bases at J, with 10 bases between. DNA for the CDR3: TGCAGCTCAGGACAGCCTAACTATGGCTACACCTTC. Protein: CSSGQPNYGYTF.

CDR3 in amino acids: CASSLAGADGYTF. The CDR3 bases are TGCGCCAGCAGCTTGGCCGGTGCTGATGGCTACACCTTC. V is TRBV5-1 and J is TRBJ1-2; D gene ambiguous. Germline V gene sequence: CDR1 SGHRS, CDR2 YFSETQ. V was cut by 0 bases and J by 6 bases, with 9 bases left in between. The CDR3 sequence is 13 residues long.

V is TRBV7-2 and J is TRBJ2-3, with D possibly being TRBD1 or TRBD2 (5 bases each). With 1 base removed from V and 3 bases from J, the gap between germline ends came to 11 bases. CDR3 length: 15 residues. From germline, CDR1 is SGHTA and CDR2 FQGNSA. Here the CDR3 reads CASSLDEGPTDTQYF. The CDR3, as DNA: TGTGCCAGCAGCTTAGACGAGGGGCCGACAGATACGCAGTATTTT. The variable domain in full, with the rest retrieved from reference TRBV7-2 and TRBJ2-3, is GAGVSQSPSNKVTEKGKDVELRCDPISGHTALYWYRQSLGQGLEFLIYFQGNSAPDKSGLPSDRFSAERTGGSVSTLTIQRTQQEDSAVYLCASSLDEGPTDTQYFGPGTRLTVL.

This clonotype turned up a few times. The chain carries TRBV20-1 and TRBJ1-5, with D possibly matching TRBD1 (6 bases). This CDR3 is built from 16 residues. CDR1 is DFQATT, CDR2 SNEGSKA, per germline (reference sequence). With 6 bases removed from V and 0 bases from J, the gap between germline ends came to 18 bases. Here the CDR3 reads CSAPPTGHNSNQPQHF. CDR3 in DNA: TGCAGTGCCCCCCCGACAGGTCATAATAGCAATCAGCCCCAGCATTTT.

The J gene is TRBJ1-1, the V gene TRBV20-1; possible D gene TRBD1, 5 bases. Trimming shortened V by 6 bases and J by 5 bases, and 16 bases separated the two germline ends. This CDR3 is 13 amino acids long. Looked up from germline, CDR1 is DFQATT and CDR2 is SNEGSKA (reference sequence). The CDR3 bases are TGCAGTGCCCAGGGACCCGGCAATACTGAAGCTTTCTTT. This sequence encodes CSAQGPGNTEAFF.

J is TRBJ1-5 and V is TRBV12-3 or TRBV12-4; D unresolved. Trimming left V 2 bases short and J 2 bases short, with 10 bases between. This CDR3 region has 15 residues. The DNA of the CDR3 is TGTGCCAGCAGTTTATCAGGAGGAGGCAATCAGCCCCAGCATTTT. Protein product: CASSLSGGGNQPQHF.

This clonotype was seen only a few times. CDR3 loop: CASRSDSNQPQHF. The CDR3 DNA follows: TGTGCTAGTCGGTCAGATAGCAATCAGCCCCAGCATTTT. V and J are TRBV12-5 and TRBJ1-5; D ambiguous. This CDR3 spans 13 amino acids. Germline V gene sequence: CDR1 LGHNT, CDR2 FRNRAP. V dropped 8 bases and J dropped 0 bases, with 8 bases sitting between them.

Note on this clonotype: One base away lies a much larger clone, so this may be a sequencing read error. This chain uses TRBV4-3 with TRBJ2-3, with 7 positions matching TRBD2. The ends lost 3 bases at V and 2 bases at J; junction bases unmatched: 8. The CDR3 spans 16 residues. CDR1 LGHNA and CDR2 YSLEER come from the germline V gene. CDR3 nucleotides: TGCGCCAGCAGCCACGATCGCGGGGGAAACACAGATACGCAGTATTTT. Translated: CASSHDRGGNTDTQYF.

This clonotype was counted a few times. The rearrangement uses TRBV3-1 and TRBJ1-1; D might be TRBD1 (5 bases). V shed 7 bases and J shed 4 bases, with 16 bases lying between them. CDR3 length equals 14 residues. Per the germline V gene, CDR1 is LGHDT and CDR2 is YNNKEL (reference sequence). CDR3 DNA sequence: TGTGCCAGCACCAGGGTGGGCCCAGGCACTGAAGCTTTCTTT. Protein sequence: CASTRVGPGTEAFF.